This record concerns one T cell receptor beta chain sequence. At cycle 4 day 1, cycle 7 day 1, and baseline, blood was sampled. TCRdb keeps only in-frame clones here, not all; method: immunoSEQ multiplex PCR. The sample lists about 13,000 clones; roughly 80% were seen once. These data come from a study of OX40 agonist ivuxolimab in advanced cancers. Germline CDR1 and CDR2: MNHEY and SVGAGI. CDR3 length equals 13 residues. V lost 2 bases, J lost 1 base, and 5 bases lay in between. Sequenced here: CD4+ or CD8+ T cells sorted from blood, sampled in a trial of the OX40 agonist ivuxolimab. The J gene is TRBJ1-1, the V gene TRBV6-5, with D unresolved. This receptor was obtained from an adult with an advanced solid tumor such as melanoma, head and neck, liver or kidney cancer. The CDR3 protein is CASSYRQNTEAFF. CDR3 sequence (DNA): TGTGCCAGCAGTTACCGGCAGAACACTGAAGCTTTCTTT.